This T cell receptor (beta chain) was obtained from a study of blood T cell repertoires in COVID-19. Overall study context: COVID-19 samples from acute and convalescent phases originated in the United States, Italy and Spain. PBMCs, B-cell-depleted T cells, or T cells were the source of the cDNA or gDNA that made up the material.

In the study's own analysis: By means of reference gene primer amplification, nucleated cell counts were estimated. Generated by immunoSEQ multiplex PCR, the TCRdb table keeps only in-frame clones and is missing some. Clone size and the V and J calls come from that table; the DNA yielded D and trimming. The profile covers fewer than 150,000 clones, with 87% appearing a single time and more than 3.5% taken by the ten largest. J was trimmed by 1 base and V by 6 bases; bases with no gene match: 8. The CDR3 spans 15 residues. CDR1 and CDR2 from the germline V gene are MNHEY and SVGAGI. This sequence originates from a woman between 35 and 50 years old with acute or convalescent COVID-19. This chain uses TRBV6-5 with TRBJ1-2; 7 nucleotides match TRBD1. Sequenced: peripheral blood. The CDR3 here is CASSRGTANNYGYTF. In DNA, the CDR3 is TGTGCCAGCAGCCGGGGGACAGCTAATAACTATGGCTACACCTTC.